This passage covers 5 T cell receptor beta chains from one sample sequenced in a study of T cell repertoires in cytomegalovirus infection. One entry per CDR3 protein results from TCRdb running MiXCR on the reads. In the table there are around 740,000 distinct CDR3 sequences, approximately 34% of which are singletons. Sequences were obtained from PBMCs. The receptors derive from a human donor in good health (CMV status not recorded). Some clones in this sample may be carry-over from other donors' samples.

The chain joins TRBV28 to TRBJ1-4; 8 bases match TRBD1. V gave up 9 bases and J gave up 8 bases; unmatched junction bases: 8. The V gene's germline CDR1 is MDHEN and CDR2 SYDVKM. The CDR3 length is 13 residues. Written as DNA, the CDR3 is TGTGCCAGTGAACCAGGGGGCCAGGAAAAACTGTTTTTT. Translating it yields CASEPGGQEKLFF.

Here the CDR3 DNA reads TGTGCCACCAGTGATGGAGGACAGGGTGACTACGAGCAGTACTTC. This encodes CATSDGGQGDYEQYF. The gene calls are TRBV24-1 and TRBJ2-7; 8 bases agree with TRBD1. Germline V gives CDR1 KGHDR, CDR2 SFDVKD. V lost 3 bases, J lost 3 bases, and 6 bases stayed unmatched. This CDR3 comprises 15 residues.

J is TRBJ1-5 and V is TRBV28; D is unresolved. CDR1 and CDR2 (germline): MDHEN, SYDVKM. With 6 bases removed from V and 6 bases from J, the gap between germline ends came to 12 bases. The CDR3 runs 13 residues. The CDR3 sequence: CASSVAGSQPQHF. CDR3 in DNA: TGTGCCAGCAGCGTAGCGGGTAGTCAGCCCCAGCATTTT.

Comment on this clonotype: One end of the junction varies from germline; a read error may be responsible. The chain is built from TRBV29-1 and TRBJ2-7; 8 bases agree with TRBD1. Germline V lookup: CDR1 SQVTM, CDR2 ANQGSEA. This CDR3 is 13 amino acids long. CDR3: CSVVQGDTYEEYF. The CDR3 nucleotides are TGCAGCGTTGTACAGGGGGATACCTACGAGGAGTACTTC.

The rearrangement joins TRBV7-2 to TRBJ2-1; a weak D match, TRBD2 (6 bases). Trimming pared 1 base from V and 10 bases from J, leaving 17 bases between. Germline V gene lookup returns CDR1 SGHTA and CDR2 FQGNSA. The CDR3 loop spans 15 amino acids. CDR3 sequence: CASSLGAPRGVEQFF. CDR3 DNA sequence: TGTGCCAGCAGCTTAGGGGCCCCCCGCGGGGTGGAGCAGTTCTTC.